This T cell receptor beta chain was sequenced in a study of shared clonotypes between healthy human individuals. The study, taken as a whole, reports: Naive subsets generally exceeded memory subsets in estimated richness. Relative to their counterparts shared across all four donors, non-shared clonotypes exhibited diminished generation probabilities. Around 4.7% of naive CD4 clonotypes were shared across a handful of donors.

Evenly divided among several immunoSEQ plates was the genomic DNA of each subset. Sequencing used immunoSEQ multiplex PCR; TCRdb keeps in-frame clones, though not all of them. The sample contains some 660,000 clones, around 78% of which appear only once. Details on this clone: What it recognizes is unknown.

This CDR3 comprises 16 residues. CDR1 and CDR2 from the germline V gene are LNHDA and SQIVND (reference sequence). V shed 9 bases, J shed 5 bases, and the junction held 15 bases outside the gene matches. The chain uses TRBV19 and TRBJ2-5, with 10 bases matching TRBD2. Source material: memory CD4+ T cells sorted from blood. Subset specified: CD45RA-negative fraction. The clonotype was recovered from a woman aged 25-40 years in good health. CDR3: CARLAPLAGDDETQYF. CDR3 in DNA: TGTGCCAGACTGGCCCCTCTAGCGGGAGATGATGAGACCCAGTACTTC. Filled out from reference TRBV19 and TRBJ2-5, the complete variable domain reads DGGITQSPKYLFRKEGQNVTLSCEQNLNHDAMYWYRQDPGQGLRLIYYSQIVNDFQKGDIAEGYSVSREKKESFPLTVTSAQKNPTAFYLCARLAPLAGDDETQYFGPGTRLLVL.